This is a list of T cell receptor beta chains from one sample in a study of response to subunit inactivated influenza vaccine. TCRdb analysed the RT-PCR reads with MiXCR anew, one entry per CDR3 protein. The profile shows 530,000 or so distinct CDR3 sequences, roughly 25% of them singletons. The source was CD4+ T cells sorted from PBMCs, collected less than 6 days after vaccination. All receptors derive from a man between 50 and 59 years old who received an inactivated influenza vaccine. CDR3s include the opening cysteine and the closing phenylalanine or tryptophan. A D gene is named only where the DNA matches it firmly. The listing skips clone size in some rows; elsewhere it reads once, few, many or a size class.

>TRBJ1-5|TRBV3-1|many|.
TGTGCCAGCAGCCAAGACGGGATAACTCAGCCCCAGCATTTT
CASSQDGITQPQHF
>TRBJ2-1|TRBV10-2|.|TRBD2
TGCGCCAGCAGTGAATCTAGCGGGAGTTACAATGAGCAGTTCTTC
CASSESSGSYNEQFF
>TRBJ2-2|TRBV20-1|.|TRBD2
TGCAGTGCTAGACTAGGGGCTAGCGGACGAACCGGGGAGCTGTTTTTT
CSARLGASGRTGELFF
>TRBJ2-3|TRBV12-3/TRBV12-4|.|.
TGTGCCAGCAGTTTTTCAGTAGGAGATACGCAGTATTTT
CASSFSVGDTQYF
>TRBJ2-5|TRBV5-1|few|TRBD1
TGCGCCAGCAGCTTTGGGGACAGGGGAAGAGAGACCCAGTACTTC
CASSFGDRGRETQYF
>TRBJ2-3|TRBV7-2|.|TRBD2
TGTGCCAGCAGCTTAGTACACCTAGCGGGAGCGGGTGATACGCAGTATTTT
CASSLVHLAGAGDTQYF
>TRBJ2-2|TRBV11-2|.|.
TGTGCCCTGGGACGGCCCCACACCGGGGAGCTGTTTTTT
CALGRPHTGELFF
>TRBJ2-3|TRBV15|few|.
TGTGCCACCAGCACAACCCGGGAGTCCCCAGATACGCAGTATTTT
CATSTTRESPDTQYF
>TRBJ2-7|TRBV6-2/TRBV6-3|.|.
TGTGCCAGCAGTTACGTTGGAGTGGGAGAGCAGTACTTC
CASSYVGVGEQYF
>TRBJ2-7|TRBV7-9|.|.
TGTGCCAGCAGCTTCATCCAGGGGGGCGAGCAGTACTTC
CASSFIQGGEQYF
>TRBJ2-2|TRBV20-1|.|TRBD2
TGCAGTGCTAGAGATCCCACTAGCGCCGGGGAGCTGTTTTTT
CSARDPTSAGELFF
>TRBJ1-1|TRBV20-1|few|.
TGCAGGTTCAGAGGGAGGGACACTGAAGCTTTCTTT
CRFRGRDTEAFF
>TRBJ2-3|TRBV5-1|.|TRBD1
TGCGCCAGCAGCACGGGACAGGTTTCGGGCACAGATACGCAGTATTTT
CASSTGQVSGTDTQYF
>TRBJ2-7|TRBV6-1|.|TRBD1
TGTGCCAGCAGTGGGGACAGGGAACACCCTAGCGAGCAGTACTTC
CASSGDREHPSEQYF
>TRBJ1-4|TRBV11-2|.|.
TGTGCCAGCAGCTTAGGAGATGCAATTGGAAAACTGTTTTTT
CASSLGDAIGKLFF
>TRBJ1-1|TRBV27|.|TRBD1
TGTGCCAGCAGGAACATTGGTGGCAGGGGGTTGTACGCTGAAGCTTTCTTT
CASRNIGGRGLYAEAFF
>TRBJ2-1|TRBV7-3|few|TRBD1
TGTGCCAGCAGCTCGGACAGGGGCGGGGAGCAGTTCTTC
CASSSDRGGEQFF
>TRBJ2-1|TRBV20-1|few|TRBD2
TGCAGTGCTACCGGGACTAGCGGGACAATTGCGGGGCAGTTCTTC
CSATGTSGTIAGQFF
>TRBJ2-7|TRBV28|.|TRBD1
TGTGCCAGCAGTCCTTCCGGGACAGCGTCGGCCTACGAGCAGTACTTC
CASSPSGTASAYEQYF
>TRBJ2-3|TRBV4-3|few|.
TGCGCCAGCAGAAGGGGGTTCGGGACAGATACGCAGTATTTT
CASRRGFGTDTQYF
>TRBJ2-1|TRBV7-9|.|.
TGTGCCAGCAGCTTATCGGGGATGAATGAGCAGTTCTTC
CASSLSGMNEQFF
>TRBJ2-1|TRBV6-1|many|TRBD2
TGTGCCAGCAATAGAGCGGGGGGGCCGTACAATGAGCAGTTCTTC
CASNRAGGPYNEQFF
>TRBJ2-7|TRBV4-3|.|.
TGCGCCAGCAGCCAAGGACAGGCAGTAACCTACGAGCAGTACTTC
CASSQGQAVTYEQYF
>TRBJ2-1|TRBV12-3/TRBV12-4|.|.
TGTGCCAGCAGTACTACACTGGAGGGAGTGGTAAATGAGCAGTTCTTC
CASSTTLEGVVNEQFF
>TRBJ1-3|TRBV7-9|few|.
TGTGCCAGCAGCTTAGGGGGAGACACCATATATTTT
CASSLGGDTIYF
>TRBJ1-1|TRBV10-3|few|.
TGTGCCATCAGTGAGTCGTTGGCAGGGACCACTGAAGCTTTCTTT
CAISESLAGTTEAFF
>TRBJ1-1|TRBV6-1|.|.
TGTGCCAGCAGGACTACAGTGAACACTGAAGCTTTCTTT
CASRTTVNTEAFF
>TRBJ2-5|TRBV6-2/TRBV6-3|few|.
TGTGCCAGCAGTCACCGGGGCGCCGGCGAGACCCAGTACTTC
CASSHRGAGETQYF
>TRBJ2-1|TRBV11-3|.|.
TGTGCCAGCAGCTTACAGCCTAGCACTGAGCAGTTCTTC
CASSLQPSTEQFF
>TRBJ2-5|TRBV5-1|few|TRBD2
TGCGCCAGCAGCTTGGACGGGAGGGGACAAGAGACCCAGTACTTC
CASSLDGRGQETQYF
>TRBJ2-2|TRBV20-1|.|TRBD2
TGCAGTGCTAGTTTCGTGGGGGGGACCGGGGAGCTGTTTTTT
CSASFVGGTGELFF
>TRBJ2-3|TRBV11-2|once|TRBD2
TGTGCCAGCAGCCTAGGACTAGCGGGACCAGACTATCGCACAGATACGCAGTATTTT
CASSLGLAGPDYRTDTQYF
>TRBJ2-1|TRBV7-9|few|TRBD2
TGTGCCAGCGATTTTGGCGGGAGATACAATGAGCAGTTCTTC
CASDFGGRYNEQFF
>TRBJ2-1|TRBV2|few|.
TGTGCCAGCAGATCATCAAGCTCCTACAATGAGCAGTTCTTC
CASRSSSSYNEQFF
>TRBJ2-1|TRBV20-1|.|TRBD2
TGCAGTGCTAGTCCCGGGACTAGCGCATACAATGAGCAGTTCTTC
CSASPGTSAYNEQFF
>TRBJ2-2|TRBV12-3/TRBV12-4|many|TRBD1
TGTGCCAGCAGTCTCCAAGGGACAGGGGGCCAGGCCGGGGAGCTGTTTTTT
CASSLQGTGGQAGELFF
>TRBJ2-1|TRBV28|.|TRBD1
TGTGCCAGCAGGACGACAGGGAGTTGGTCCAATGAGCAGTTCTTC
CASRTTGSWSNEQFF
>TRBJ2-1|TRBV4-2|.|.
TGTGCCAGCAGATCTACACCAAACAATGAGCAGTTCTTC
CASRSTPNNEQFF
>TRBJ2-3|TRBV29-1|.|.
TGCAGCGTCAAGGGGGGTCCAAGCACAGATACGCAGTATTTT
CSVKGGPSTDTQYF
>TRBJ2-7|TRBV7-9|few|TRBD2
TGTGCCAGCAGCTACCAAGGACTAGCGGATTCCTACGAGCAGTACTTC
CASSYQGLADSYEQYF
>TRBJ2-7|TRBV20-1|few|.
TGCAGTGCTGCGACAGGCTTAAGCTCCTACGAGCAGTACTTC
CSAATGLSSYEQYF
>TRBJ1-2|TRBV7-9|.|.
TGTGCCAGCAGCTACACCCCCGCCGGAACCACTAACTATGGCTACACCTTC
CASSYTPAGTTNYGYTF
>TRBJ2-2|TRBV7-8|.|.
TGTGCCAGCATACCGACAGCGATCACGAACACCGGGGAGCTGTTTTTT
CASIPTAITNTGELFF
>TRBJ1-2|TRBV5-6|few|TRBD1
TGTGCCAGCAGCAACAGGGGAGGCTACACCTTC
CASSNRGGYTF
>TRBJ1-6|TRBV19|.|TRBD1
TGTGCCAGTAACCGGGGACAGGGTTTTTCACCCCTCCACTTT
CASNRGQGFSPLHF
>TRBJ1-5|TRBV15|.|.
TGTGCCACCAGCACAAAGAGGTCGAATCAGCCCCAGCATTTT
CATSTKRSNQPQHF
>TRBJ1-1|TRBV4-3|.|.
TGCGCCAGCAGCCAACCAACAGGGAACACTGAAGCTTTCTTT
CASSQPTGNTEAFF
>TRBJ1-5|TRBV7-2|many|.
TGTGCCAGCAGCTCCCGGACCAGAAGGTCGTTGTTTCAGCCCCAGCATTTT
CASSSRTRRSLFQPQHF
>TRBJ2-2|TRBV5-1|many|.
TGTGCCAGCAGTTCCGGGAACACCGGGGAGCTGTTTTTT
CASSSGNTGELFF
>TRBJ2-1|TRBV7-9|.|TRBD2
TGTGCCAGCAGCTTAGCGGTACTAGCGGCGTTCAATGAGCAGTTCTTC
CASSLAVLAAFNEQFF
>TRBJ2-1|TRBV6-5|.|.
TGTGCCAGCAGTTTAGGGGTGGGGTTAGGTAATGAGCAGTTCTTC
CASSLGVGLGNEQFF
>TRBJ2-1|TRBV6-2/TRBV6-3|many|TRBD2
TGTGCCAGCAGTTACATACCGAGCGGGAGGAACTACAATGAGCAGTTCTTC
CASSYIPSGRNYNEQFF
>TRBJ2-1|TRBV24-1|few|.
TGTGCCACCAGTGACGACGGGAGCTCCTACAATGAGCAGTTCTTC
CATSDDGSSYNEQFF
>TRBJ2-1|TRBV11-2|few|TRBD1
TGTGCCAGCAGCAGGACAGGGCTTTCCAATGAGCAGTTCTTC
CASSRTGLSNEQFF
>TRBJ2-5|TRBV7-9|few|.
TGTGCCAGCAGTCGTAGAACTTACGCGGAGGAGACCCAGTACTTC
CASSRRTYAEETQYF
>TRBJ2-7|TRBV28|few|TRBD1
TGTGCCAGCAGCCAGAACAGGGGCTCCCACGAGCAGTACTTC
CASSQNRGSHEQYF
>TRBJ1-6|TRBV20-1|.|.
TGCAGTGCGCCTACGGGCTCCTATAATTCACCCCTCCACTTT
CSAPTGSYNSPLHF
>TRBJ2-1|TRBV7-9|.|TRBD2
TGTGCCAGCAGCTTAATGATAGCGGGAGGGCTCGAGCAGTTCTTC
CASSLMIAGGLEQFF
>TRBJ2-2|TRBV2|.|TRBD2
TGTGCCAGCAGAGGTCCGGGGGGGAACAGGGCCACCGGGGAGCTGTTTTTT
CASRGPGGNRATGELFF
>TRBJ2-1|TRBV11-2|.|TRBD2
TGTGCCAGCAGTTCCTCATACACCGGGACTAGCTGGAAGAGACCCTACAATGAGCAGTTCTTC
CASSSSYTGTSWKRPYNEQFF